The 5 T cell receptor beta chains listed next were all sequenced from one sample in a study of identical twins. In TCRdb, the 5' RACE reads were re-called with MiXCR into one record per CDR3 protein. The repertoire holds approximately 210,000 distinct CDR3 sequences, with roughly a tenth as singletons. Material for sequencing was memory (CD45RO+) T cells sorted from blood. The receptors derive from a woman in her late teens or twenties in good health.

This clonotype occurred a few times. The gene calls are TRBV9 and TRBJ2-3, with TRBD2 matching over 10 bases. The CDR3 contains 16 residues. V lost 4 bases to trimming and J lost 8 bases; unmatched junction nucleotides: 13. The germline gives CDR1 SGDLS, CDR2 YYNGEE. As DNA, the CDR3 is TGTGCCAGCAGCCCTAGTGGGCTAGCGGGGGTAATTACGCAGTATTTT. It specifies CASSPSGLAGVITQYF. Using reference TRBV9 and TRBJ2-3 for the parts outside the CDR3, the full variable domain is DSGVTQTPKHLITATGQRVTLRCSPRSGDLSVYWYQQSLDQGLQFLIQYYNGEERAKGNILERFSAQQFPDLHSELNLSSLELGDSALYFCASSPSGLAGVITQYFGPGTRLTVL.

This clonotype has only a few counts. This chain uses TRBV9 with TRBJ2-5; maybe TRBD1 (6 bases). Trimming stripped 2 bases from V and 1 base from J, with 6 bases between. CDR3 length: 13 residues. In germline, CDR1 is SGDLS, CDR2 YYNGEE. CDR3 residues: CASSVGAQETQYF. The CDR3 region has the DNA TGTGCCAGCAGCGTGGGGGCCCAAGAGACCCAGTACTTC.

The table lists this clonotype with a few counts. The rearrangement joins TRBV10-3 to TRBJ2-1, with TRBD2 identical over 11 bases. The V segment lost 5 bases and the J segment 0 bases; nucleotides outside the gene matches: 9. This CDR3 comprises 18 residues. Germline V CDR1 and CDR2: ENHRY, SYGVKD. Here the CDR3 reads CAISTTGTSGSSYNEQFF. The CDR3, as DNA: TGTGCCATCAGTACAACCGGGACTAGCGGCAGCTCCTACAATGAGCAGTTCTTC.

The genes are TRBV7-6 and TRBJ2-7, with TRBD1 matching over 7 bases. V gave up 5 bases and J gave up 3 bases; unmatched junction bases: 13. Germline lookup yields CDR1 SGHVS and CDR2 FNYEAQ. The CDR3 consists of 16 residues. The chain's CDR3 is CASSPRQGQGVYEQYF. In DNA form, the CDR3 reads TGTGCCAGCAGCCCCCGACAGGGCCAGGGGGTCTACGAGCAGTACTTC.

This rearrangement joins TRBV20-1 to TRBJ2-3, with D uncertain. The CDR3 spans 11 residues. Germline CDR1 DFQATT, CDR2 SNEGSKA (reference sequence). With 6 bases removed from V and 6 bases from J, the gap between germline ends came to 10 bases. CDR3: CSAPEYDTQYF. The CDR3 DNA follows: TGCAGTGCCCCCGAATACGATACGCAGTATTTT.